One and the same sample provided the 6 T cell receptor beta chains below, sequenced in a study of blood T cells in healthy people across ages. Next came a second PCR, run for 7 to 11 cycles, which used a sample-barcoded 5' primer along with a J-beta primer mix. From the 5' RACE reads, TCRdb called clonotypes with MiXCR, one entry per CDR3 protein. The sample lists roughly 1.7 million distinct CDR3 sequences, roughly 30% seen once, with about 11% in the top ten. The material sequenced was blood. These receptors were obtained from a woman in her 30s in good health.

The chain combines TRBV2 with TRBJ2-1; D perhaps matches TRBD1 (6 bases). Trimming removed 6 bases at V and 7 bases at J, with 16 bases between. Germline CDR1 is SNHLY and CDR2 is FYNNEI. The CDR3 has 14 amino acids. CDR3 nucleotides: TGTGCCAGCAGGGCCGGGACATTGGGGAATGAGCAGTTCTTC. The encoded protein is CASRAGTLGNEQFF.

At least ten counts were recorded for this clonotype. CDR3 region: CASSQGQGPETQYF. CDR3 coding DNA: TGCGCCAGCAGCCAAGGGCAGGGCCCAGAGACCCAGTACTTC. This chain connects TRBV4-1 to TRBJ2-5; maybe TRBD1 (5 bases). The CDR3 loop spans 14 amino acids. V was shortened by 1 base and J by 4 bases, with 10 bases between the two germline ends. Germline CDR1 MGHRA, CDR2 YSYEKL.

This clonotype appeared a few times. The chain joins TRBV12-3 or TRBV12-4 to TRBJ2-7, with a weak D call TRBD1 (6 bases). V lost 6 bases and J lost 3, with 9 bases in between. This CDR3 has 12 residues. The CDR3 DNA reads as TGTGCCAGCAGGTCAGGGGTCTACGAGCAGTACTTC. This translates into CASRSGVYEQYF.

In the case of this clonotype: A much larger clone is a single base away; this may be a read error. J is TRBJ2-1 and V is TRBV6-6; TRBD2 is a possible D gene (5 bases). The DNA end lines up better with TRBJ2-7; the J call may be wrong. The CDR3 has 13 residues. From germline, CDR1 is MNHNY and CDR2 SVGAGI (reference sequence). CDR3: CASKKSGYNEQYF. CDR3 in DNA: TGTGCCAGCAAAAAATCGGGGTACAATGAGCAGTACTTC.

The V gene is TRBV28, the J gene TRBJ1-2, with D maybe TRBD1 (5 bases). Germline lookup yields CDR1 MDHEN and CDR2 SYDVKM. This CDR3 is 17 amino acids long. The V end was cut by 4 bases, the J end by 4 bases, with 22 bases between. The CDR3 loop reads CASSSGTPRESVYGYTF. Here the CDR3 DNA reads TGTGCCAGCAGTTCCGGGACCCCAAGAGAGTCTGTCTATGGCTACACCTTC.

Concerning this clonotype itself: The junction and the germline gene differ at one end; a read error may be behind it. The CDR3 region is CSARSRVPNCGYTF. CDR3 bases: TGCAGTGCCCGGTCACGGGTTCCTAACTGTGGCTACACCTTC. The rearrangement joins TRBV20-1 to TRBJ1-2, with D unresolved. The CDR3 runs to 14 residues. Germline loops: CDR1 DFQATT, CDR2 SNEGSKA (reference sequence).